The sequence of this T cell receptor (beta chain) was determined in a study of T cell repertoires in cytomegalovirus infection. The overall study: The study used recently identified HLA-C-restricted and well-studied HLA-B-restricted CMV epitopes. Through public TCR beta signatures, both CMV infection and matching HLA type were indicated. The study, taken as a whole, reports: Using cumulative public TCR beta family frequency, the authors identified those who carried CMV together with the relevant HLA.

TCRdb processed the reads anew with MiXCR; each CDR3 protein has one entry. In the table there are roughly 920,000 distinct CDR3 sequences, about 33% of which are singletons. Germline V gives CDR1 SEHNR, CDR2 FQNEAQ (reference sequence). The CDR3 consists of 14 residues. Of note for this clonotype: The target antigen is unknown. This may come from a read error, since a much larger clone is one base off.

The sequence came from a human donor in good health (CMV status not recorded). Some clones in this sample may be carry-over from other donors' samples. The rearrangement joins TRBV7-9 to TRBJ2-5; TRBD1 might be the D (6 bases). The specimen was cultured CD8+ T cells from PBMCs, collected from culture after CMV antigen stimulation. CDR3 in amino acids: CVSSLGQTQETQYF. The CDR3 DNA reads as TGTGTCAGCAGCCTAGGACAGACCCAAGAGACCCAGTACTTC.